Sequencing of this T cell receptor (beta chain) was carried out in a study of blood T cell repertoires in COVID-19. This clone was picked up a small number of times. The junction departs from the called germline gene at one end, perhaps through a read error. Sequencing used immunoSEQ multiplex PCR; TCRdb keeps in-frame clones, though not all of them. The sample lists 150,000 to 200,000 clones; about four fifths were seen once. Germline V CDR1 and CDR2: SNHLY, FYNNEI. The CDR3 covers 14 residues. Material for sequencing was PBMCs or T cells enriched from blood (not recorded which). The rearrangement links TRBV2 to TRBJ2-3, with 8 positions matching TRBD2. The TCR was taken from a man between 40 and 49 years old who had recovered from COVID-19. In DNA, the CDR3 is TGTGCCAGCAGGGAAGCGGGGGCAACAGATACGCAGTATTTT. This codes for CASREAGATDTQYF. Using reference TRBV2 and TRBJ2-3 for the parts outside the CDR3, the full variable domain is EPEVTQTPSHQVTQMGQEVILRCVPISNHLYFYWYRQILGQKVEFLVSFYNNEISEKSEIFDDQFSVERPDGSNFTLKIRSTKLEDSAMYFCASREAGATDTQYFGPGTRLTVL.